This T cell receptor (beta chain) stems from a study of chemoradiotherapy in HPV16-positive cancers. V was clipped by 0 bases and J by 2 bases, with 8 bases between them. This CDR3 has 15 amino acids. Germline V gene sequence: CDR1 SGHTA, CDR2 FQGNSA. This clone showed up just a few times. The method was immunoSEQ multiplex PCR; TCRdb's version includes in-frame clones alone and lacks a portion of them. The sample carries tens of thousands of clones, around nine tenths recorded once. The gene calls are TRBV7-2 and TRBJ1-5, with D possibly matching TRBD1 (6 bases). The sequence derives from a human donor with HPV-associated anogenital cancer. Material: blood, obtained from a patient who underwent chemoradiotherapy. CDR3 DNA sequence: TGTGCCAGCAGCTTAGCCCCAGGGGGCAATCAGCCCCAGCATTTT. Translated: CASSLAPGGNQPQHF.